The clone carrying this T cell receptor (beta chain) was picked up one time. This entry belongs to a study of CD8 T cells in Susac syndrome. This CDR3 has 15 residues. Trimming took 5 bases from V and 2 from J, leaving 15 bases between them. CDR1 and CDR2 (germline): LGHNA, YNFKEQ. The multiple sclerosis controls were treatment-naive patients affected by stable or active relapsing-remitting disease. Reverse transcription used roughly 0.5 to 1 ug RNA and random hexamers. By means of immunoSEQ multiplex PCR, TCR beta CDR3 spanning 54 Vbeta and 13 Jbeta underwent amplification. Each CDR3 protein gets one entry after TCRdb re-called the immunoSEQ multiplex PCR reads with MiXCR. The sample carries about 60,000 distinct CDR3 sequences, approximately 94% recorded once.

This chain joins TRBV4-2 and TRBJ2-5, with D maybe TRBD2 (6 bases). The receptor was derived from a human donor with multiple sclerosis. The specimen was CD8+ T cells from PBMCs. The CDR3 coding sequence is TGTGCCAGCAGCGGACCGGGACTCACTCAAGAGACCCAGTACTTC. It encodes CASSGPGLTQETQYF.